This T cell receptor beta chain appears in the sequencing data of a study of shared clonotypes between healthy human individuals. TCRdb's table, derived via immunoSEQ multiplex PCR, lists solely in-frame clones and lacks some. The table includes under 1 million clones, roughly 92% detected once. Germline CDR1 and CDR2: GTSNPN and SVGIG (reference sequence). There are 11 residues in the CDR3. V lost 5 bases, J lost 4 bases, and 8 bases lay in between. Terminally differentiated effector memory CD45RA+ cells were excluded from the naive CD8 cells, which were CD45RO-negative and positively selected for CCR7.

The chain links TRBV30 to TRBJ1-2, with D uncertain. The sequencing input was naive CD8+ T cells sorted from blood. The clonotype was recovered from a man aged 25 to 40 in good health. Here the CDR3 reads CAWGLTYGYTF. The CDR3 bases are TGTGCCTGGGGACTTACCTATGGCTACACCTTC.